A single sample is the source of the 12 T cell receptor beta chains below, sequenced in a study of blood T cells in healthy people across ages. Using a J-beta primer mix together with a sample-barcoded 5' primer, a second PCR was run for roughly 7 to 12 cycles. TCRdb re-derived calls from the 5' RACE reads in MiXCR, one entry per CDR3 protein. The sample has hundreds of thousands of distinct CDR3 sequences, 49% seen once. The specimen sequenced was blood. The receptors were sampled from a woman in her sixties in good health.

This clonotype was seen a few times. The J gene is TRBJ2-7, the V gene TRBV29-1; TRBD2 is a possible D gene (5 bases). From germline, CDR1 is SQVTM and CDR2 ANQGSEA. CDR3 length: 14 residues. Trimming removed 2 bases from V and 3 bases from J, with 14 bases in between. In DNA form, the CDR3 reads TGCAGCGTTGAATCTCCGGGATCCTACTACGAGCAGTACTTC. Translation gives CSVESPGSYYEQYF.

This chain links TRBV20-1 with TRBJ1-5; TRBD1 aligns across 8 bases. Germline CDR1 DFQATT, CDR2 SNEGSKA (reference sequence). The ends lost 3 bases at V and 1 base at J; junction bases unmatched: 5. The CDR3 has 15 amino acids. In nucleotides, the CDR3 is TGCAGTGCTAGCAGGGGGCTAGGAAGCAATCAGCCCCAGCATTTT. It codes for CSASRGLGSNQPQHF.

The V call is TRBV10-3, the J call TRBJ2-5; 9 nucleotides align to TRBD1. The length of the CDR3 is 14 residues. V was pared by 3 bases and J by 4 bases, with 3 bases of the junction left unmatched. The germline CDR1 and CDR2 sequences are ENHRY and SYGVKD. The CDR3 DNA is TGTGCCATCAGTGAAAGGGGACAGGGAGAGACCCAGTACTTC. Translating it yields CAISERGQGETQYF.

The genes are TRBV4-3 and TRBJ1-5, with TRBD1 identical over 7 bases. Germline CDR1 reads LGHNA; CDR2 reads YSLEER. The length of the CDR3 is 15 residues. J gave up 3 bases and V 1 base, and 3 bases lay outside the gene matches. Written as DNA, the CDR3 is TGCGCCAGCAGCCAAGGGACAGGCCACAATCAGCCCCAGCATTTT. It encodes CASSQGTGHNQPQHF.

The rearrangement uses TRBV25-1 and TRBJ1-6, with 7 bases matching TRBD1. Trimming took 1 base from V and 7 from J; bases not matched to a gene: 4. This CDR3 has 15 amino acids. Germline V gene data show CDR1 as MGHDK and CDR2 as SYGVNS. The CDR3 region has the DNA TGTGCCAGCAGTGAATGGCAGGGGGTAAATTCACCCCTCCACTTT. Translating gives CASSEWQGVNSPLHF. Supplemented by reference TRBV25-1 and TRBJ1-6, the full variable domain reads EADIYQTPRYLVIGTGKKITLECSQTMGHDKMYWYQQDPGMELHLIHYSYGVNSTEKGDLSSESTVSRIRTEHFPLTLESARPSHTSQYLCASSEWQGVNSPLHFGNGTRLTVT.

The chain recombines TRBV28 with TRBJ1-3; D remains unclear. The length of the CDR3 is 14 residues. Trimming stripped 6 bases from V and 0 bases from J, with 9 bases between. Germline V gene data show CDR1 as MDHEN and CDR2 as SYDVKM. CDR3 DNA sequence: TGTGCCAGCAGCCCAGTATTCTCTGGAAACACCATATATTTT. This codes for CASSPVFSGNTIYF.

This sequence joins TRBV3-1 and TRBJ1-2; D unresolved. Germline V lookup: CDR1 LGHDT, CDR2 YNNKEL (reference sequence). This CDR3 is built from 13 residues. Trimming pared 0 bases from V and 9 bases from J, leaving 11 bases between. This chain's CDR3 is CASSQDPEGSYTF. The CDR3 nucleotides are TGTGCCAGCAGCCAAGATCCGGAGGGAAGCTACACCTTC.

The rearrangement links TRBV28 to TRBJ2-7; tentatively, D is TRBD2 (5 bases). V shed 7 bases and J shed 0 bases, with 13 bases lying between them. CDR3 length equals 14 residues. CDR1 is MDHEN, CDR2 SYDVKM, per germline. The CDR3 DNA reads as TGTGCCAGCACTGGCAGCGGCGTCTCCTACGAGCAGTACTTC. Amino acids: CASTGSGVSYEQYF. Using reference TRBV28 and TRBJ2-7 for the parts outside the CDR3, the full variable domain is DVKVTQSSRYLVKRTGEKVFLECVQDMDHENMFWYRQDPGLGLRLIYFSYDVKMKEKGDIPEGYSVSREKKERFSLILESASTNQTSMYLCASTGSGVSYEQYFGPGTRLTVT.

In this sample, this clonotype turned up a few times. The chain is built from TRBV20-1 and TRBJ2-1, with D perhaps matching TRBD1 (5 bases). The CDR3 consists of 16 residues. Looked up from germline, CDR1 is DFQATT and CDR2 is SNEGSKA (reference sequence). The germline V and J ends were trimmed by 3 bases and 3 bases, with 18 bases remaining between them. CDR3: CSASQVGQGDYNEQFF. CDR3 in DNA: TGCAGTGCTAGTCAGGTCGGGCAGGGTGACTACAATGAGCAGTTCTTC.

This clonotype was seen a handful of times. V usage is TRBV2 and J usage is TRBJ2-5, with D perhaps given as TRBD1 or TRBD2 (5 bases each). TRBJ2-7 explains the end of the DNA better; the J call may be wrong. CDR3 length: 13 residues. Germline V gene lookup returns CDR1 SNHLY and CDR2 FYNNEI. The CDR3 here is CASSRDLYSEQYF. CDR3 nucleotides: TGTGCCAGCAGTCGGGACCTCTACAGCGAGCAGTACTTC.

This clonotype was detected only a few times. CDR3 nucleotide sequence: TGCAGCGCCCCCGGGGGCACAAGCTCCTACAATGAGCAGTTCTTC. Amino acid sequence: CSAPGGTSSYNEQFF. The J gene is TRBJ2-1, the V gene TRBV29-1, with D tentatively TRBD1 or TRBD2 (6 bases each). The CDR3 is made up of 15 amino acids. With 7 bases removed from V and 0 bases from J, the gap between germline ends came to 16 bases. Germline V gene lookup returns CDR1 SQVTM and CDR2 ANQGSEA.

This clonotype was seen more than once but under ten times. The chain uses TRBV9 and TRBJ2-5, with D perhaps TRBD1 or TRBD2 (5 bases each). The germline V gene encodes CDR1 SGDLS and CDR2 YYNGEE. This CDR3 has 14 amino acids. The ends were cut back, 2 bases at V and 2 bases at J, with 10 bases in the middle. In DNA, the CDR3 is TGTGCCAGCAGCGTCCTGGGACGGCAAGAGACCCAGTACTTC. Its translation is CASSVLGRQETQYF.